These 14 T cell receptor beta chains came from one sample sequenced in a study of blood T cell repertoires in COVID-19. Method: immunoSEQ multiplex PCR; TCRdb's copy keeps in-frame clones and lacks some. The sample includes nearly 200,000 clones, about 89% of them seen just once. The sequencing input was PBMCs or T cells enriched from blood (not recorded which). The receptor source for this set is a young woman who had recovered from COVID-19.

CDR3 sequence reads: CAPRLAGGDTQYF. In DNA form, the CDR3 reads TGTGCCCCTCGACTAGCGGGGGGAGATACGCAGTATTTT. The chain combines TRBV30 with TRBJ2-3, with 13 positions matching TRBD2. CDR1 and CDR2 (germline): GTSNPN, SVGIG (reference sequence). V trimming: 8 bases; J trimming: 5 bases; junction bases outside the gene matches: 4. The CDR3 is 13 residues long.

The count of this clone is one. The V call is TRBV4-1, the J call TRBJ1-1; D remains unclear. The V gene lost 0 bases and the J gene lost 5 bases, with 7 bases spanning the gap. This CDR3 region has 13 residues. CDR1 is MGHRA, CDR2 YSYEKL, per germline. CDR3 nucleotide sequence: TGCGCCAGCAGCCAAGACCGGTATACTGAAGCTTTCTTT. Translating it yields CASSQDRYTEAFF.

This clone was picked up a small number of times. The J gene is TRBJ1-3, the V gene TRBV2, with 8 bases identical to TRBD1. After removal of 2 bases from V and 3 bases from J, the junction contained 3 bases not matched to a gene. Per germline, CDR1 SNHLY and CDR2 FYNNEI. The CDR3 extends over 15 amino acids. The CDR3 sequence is CASSESGGGGNTIYF. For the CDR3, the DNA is TGTGCCAGCAGTGAATCAGGGGGCGGTGGAAACACCATATATTTT.

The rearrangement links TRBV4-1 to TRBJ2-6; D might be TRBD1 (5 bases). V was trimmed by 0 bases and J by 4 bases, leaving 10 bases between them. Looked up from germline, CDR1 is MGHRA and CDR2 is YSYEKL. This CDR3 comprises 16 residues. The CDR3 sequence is CASSQEGPRGANVLTF. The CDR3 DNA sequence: TGCGCCAGCAGCCAAGAGGGGCCCCGGGGGGCCAACGTCCTGACTTTC.

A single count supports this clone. The CDR3: CASSWDRTYNEQFF. CDR3 DNA sequence: TGTGCCAGCAGTTGGGACAGGACCTACAATGAGCAGTTCTTC. V is TRBV6-5 and J is TRBJ2-1, with TRBD1 matching 8 bases. This CDR3 contains 14 residues. Per the germline V gene, CDR1 is MNHEY and CDR2 is SVGAGI. Germline trimming cut 4 bases from V and 2 bases from J; bases unmatched to any gene: 1.

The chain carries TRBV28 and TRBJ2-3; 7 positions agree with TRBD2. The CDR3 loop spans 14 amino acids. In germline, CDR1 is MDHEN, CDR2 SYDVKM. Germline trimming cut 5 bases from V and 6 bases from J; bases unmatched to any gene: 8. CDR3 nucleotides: TGTGCCAGCAGTCCGACTAGCCGCTCCGATACGCAGTATTTT. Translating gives CASSPTSRSDTQYF.

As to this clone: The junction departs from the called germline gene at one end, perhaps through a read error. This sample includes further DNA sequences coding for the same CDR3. The CDR3 sequence is CASSRSGELFF. The CDR3 DNA reads TGTGCCAGCAGTCGTTCCGGGGAACTGTTTTTT. The V call is TRBV11-3, the J call TRBJ2-2; possible D gene TRBD2, 5 bases. Germline CDR1 and CDR2: SGHNT and YENEEA. The CDR3 has 11 residues.

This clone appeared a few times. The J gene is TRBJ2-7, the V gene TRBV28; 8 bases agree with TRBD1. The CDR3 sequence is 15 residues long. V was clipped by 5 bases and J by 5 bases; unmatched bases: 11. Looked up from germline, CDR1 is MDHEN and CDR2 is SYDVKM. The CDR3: CASSQGTGRIHEQYF. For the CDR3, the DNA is TGTGCCAGCAGTCAAGGGACAGGTAGGATCCACGAGCAGTACTTC.

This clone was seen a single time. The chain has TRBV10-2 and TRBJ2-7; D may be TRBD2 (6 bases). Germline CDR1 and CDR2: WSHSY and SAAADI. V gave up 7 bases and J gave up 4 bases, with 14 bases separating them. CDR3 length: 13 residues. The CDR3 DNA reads TGCGCCAGCACGGTAGGGACTGGTTACGAGCAGTACTTC. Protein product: CASTVGTGYEQYF.

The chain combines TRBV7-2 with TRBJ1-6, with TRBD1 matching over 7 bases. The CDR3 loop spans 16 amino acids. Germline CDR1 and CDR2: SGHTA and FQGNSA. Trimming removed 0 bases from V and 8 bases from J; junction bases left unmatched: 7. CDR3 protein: CASSLALRQGDSPLHF. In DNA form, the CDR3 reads TGTGCCAGCAGCTTAGCACTACGACAGGGAGATTCACCCCTCCACTTT.

The CDR3 loop is CASSHPAGGTYEQYF. CDR3 nucleotide sequence: TGCGCCAGCAGCCACCCTGCGGGGGGGACCTACGAGCAGTACTTC. V usage is TRBV4-1 and J usage is TRBJ2-7; 9 bases line up with TRBD2. The junction had 5 bases not matched to a gene; V was cut back by 3 bases and J by 2 bases. This CDR3 spans 15 amino acids. Germline CDR1 MGHRA, CDR2 YSYEKL.

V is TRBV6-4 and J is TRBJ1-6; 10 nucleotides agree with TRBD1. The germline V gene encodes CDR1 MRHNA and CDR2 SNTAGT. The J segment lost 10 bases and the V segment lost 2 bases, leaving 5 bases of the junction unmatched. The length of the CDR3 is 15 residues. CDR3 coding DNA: TGTGCCAGCAGTGACGACAGGGGGCCAGGATCACCCCTCCACTTT. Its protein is CASSDDRGPGSPLHF.

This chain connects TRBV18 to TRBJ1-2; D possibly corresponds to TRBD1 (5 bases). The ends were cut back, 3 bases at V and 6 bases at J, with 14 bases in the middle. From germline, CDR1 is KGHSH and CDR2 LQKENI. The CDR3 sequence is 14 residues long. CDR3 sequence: CASSPRPQVDGYTF. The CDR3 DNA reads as TGTGCCAGCTCACCCCGGCCACAGGTCGATGGCTACACCTTC.

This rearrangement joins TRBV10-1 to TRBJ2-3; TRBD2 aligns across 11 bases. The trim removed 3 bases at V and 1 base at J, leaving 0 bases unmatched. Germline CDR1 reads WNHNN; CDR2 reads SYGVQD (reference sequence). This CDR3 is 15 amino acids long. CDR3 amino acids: CASSELAGGTDTQYF. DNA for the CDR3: TGCGCCAGCAGTGAACTAGCGGGGGGCACAGATACGCAGTATTTT.